This TCR beta chain was documented in a study of control samples from healthy donors and cancer patients. Some clones are missing from TCRdb's copy, which holds only in-frame ones; the method was immunoSEQ multiplex PCR. The sample has more than 85,000 clones, roughly 83% seen once. The V end lost 2 bases, the J end lost 2 bases, and 7 bases lay between the germline ends. The length of the CDR3 is 13 residues. The source material was PBMCs. The chain couples TRBV12-3 or TRBV12-4 to TRBJ2-7; tentatively, D is TRBD1 (5 bases). This receptor was obtained from a man in his 70s with lung cancer. The CDR3 DNA follows: TGTGCCAGCAGTTTACAGGGTACCTACGAGCAGTACTTC. This sequence encodes CASSLQGTYEQYF.